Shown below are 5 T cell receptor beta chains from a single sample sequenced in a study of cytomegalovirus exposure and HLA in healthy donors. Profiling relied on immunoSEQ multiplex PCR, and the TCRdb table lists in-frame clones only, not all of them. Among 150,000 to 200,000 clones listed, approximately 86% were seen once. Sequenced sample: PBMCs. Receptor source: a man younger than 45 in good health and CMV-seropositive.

CDR3 loop: CASSWGSGRSDEQYF. Written as DNA, the CDR3 is TGTGCCAGCAGCTGGGGAAGCGGGAGGAGCGACGAGCAGTACTTC. The chain recombines TRBV5-4 with TRBJ2-7; 9 bases match TRBD2. V gave up 3 bases and J gave up 5 bases; unmatched junction bases: 9. From germline, CDR1 is SGHNT and CDR2 YYREEE (reference sequence). CDR3 length equals 15 residues.

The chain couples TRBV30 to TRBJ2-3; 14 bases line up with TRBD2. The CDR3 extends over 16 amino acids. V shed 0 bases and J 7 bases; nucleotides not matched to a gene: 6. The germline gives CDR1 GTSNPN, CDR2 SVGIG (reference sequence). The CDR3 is CAWSVGLAGGSNTQYF. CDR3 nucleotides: TGTGCCTGGAGTGTAGGACTAGCGGGGGGTTCAAATACGCAGTATTTT.

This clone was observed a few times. In DNA, the CDR3 is TGTGCCAGCAGGACGGTAGGGAATTCACCCCTCCACTTT. Its protein product is CASRTVGNSPLHF. J is TRBJ1-6 and V is TRBV6-5; D is unresolved. With 6 bases removed from V and 7 bases from J, the gap between germline ends came to 10 bases. The CDR3 contains 13 residues. Germline CDR1 is MNHEY and CDR2 is SVGAGI.

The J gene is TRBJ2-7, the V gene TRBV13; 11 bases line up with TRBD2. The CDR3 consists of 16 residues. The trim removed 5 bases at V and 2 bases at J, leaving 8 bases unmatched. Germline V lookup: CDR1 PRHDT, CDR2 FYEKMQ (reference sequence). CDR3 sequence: CASSPAGTSGPYEQYF. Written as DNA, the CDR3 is TGTGCCAGCAGCCCTGCGGGGACTAGCGGTCCCTACGAGCAGTACTTC.

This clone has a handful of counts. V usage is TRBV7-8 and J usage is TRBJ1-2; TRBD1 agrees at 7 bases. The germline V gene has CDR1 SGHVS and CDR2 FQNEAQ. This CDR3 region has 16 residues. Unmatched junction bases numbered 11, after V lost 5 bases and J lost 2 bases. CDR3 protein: CASSRGPRQGNYGYTF. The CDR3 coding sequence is TGTGCCAGCAGCCGGGGCCCGAGACAGGGAAACTATGGCTACACCTTC.